Included here is one T cell receptor (beta chain) sequence, with context. Antigen: not known. Assay used: immunoSEQ multiplex PCR; TCRdb lists only in-frame clones, some missing. The sample yields 95,000 to 150,000 clones, 75% to 90% seen once. The sample belongs to a study of T cell responses to AZD1222 COVID-19 vaccine. Study observations and caveats: Reportedly, close to half of spike-specific TCRs are directed against unmutated variant regions.

The source material was peripheral blood, sampled on day 0 of AZD1222 vaccination. This TCR derives from an adult in good health.

The CDR3 is CASSTDGGSGKRETQYF. The CDR3 DNA is TGTGCCAGTAGTACCGATGGGGGGAGCGGGAAGCGAGAGACCCAGTACTTC. The chain employs TRBV19 and TRBJ2-5, with TRBD2 identical over 7 bases. The CDR3 is 17 amino acids. J was trimmed by 4 bases and V by 4 bases; bases with no gene match: 15. CDR1 is LNHDA and CDR2 is SQIVND in the germline V gene (reference sequence). Together with reference TRBV19 and TRBJ2-5, the CDR3 gives the full variable domain: DGGITQSPKYLFRKEGQNVTLSCEQNLNHDAMYWYRQDPGQGLRLIYYSQIVNDFQKGDIAEGYSVSREKKESFPLTVTSAQKNPTAFYLCASSTDGGSGKRETQYFGPGTRLLVL.